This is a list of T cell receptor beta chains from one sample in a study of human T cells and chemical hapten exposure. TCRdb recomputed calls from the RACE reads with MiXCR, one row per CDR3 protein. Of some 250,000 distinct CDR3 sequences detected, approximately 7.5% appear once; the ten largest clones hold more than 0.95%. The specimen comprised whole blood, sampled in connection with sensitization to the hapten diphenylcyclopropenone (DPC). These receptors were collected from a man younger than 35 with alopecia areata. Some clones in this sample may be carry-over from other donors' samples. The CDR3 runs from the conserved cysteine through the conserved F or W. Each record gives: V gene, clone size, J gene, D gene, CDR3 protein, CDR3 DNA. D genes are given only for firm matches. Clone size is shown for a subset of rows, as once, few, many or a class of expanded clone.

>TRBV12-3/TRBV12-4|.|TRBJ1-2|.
CASSLATVGYTF
TGTGCCAGCAGTTTAGCGACAGTTGGCTACACCTTC
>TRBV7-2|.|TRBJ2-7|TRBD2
CASSPRLAGSYEQYF
TGTGCCAGCAGCCCACGACTAGCGGGGAGCTACGAGCAGTACTTC
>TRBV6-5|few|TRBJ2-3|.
CASSYSGPRNTQYF
TGTGCCAGCAGTTACTCGGGCCCCCGGAATACGCAGTATTTT
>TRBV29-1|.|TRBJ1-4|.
CSVRLATNEKLFF
TGCAGCGTTCGACTTGCAACTAATGAAAAACTGTTTTTT
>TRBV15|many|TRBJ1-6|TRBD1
CATSILQGNSPLHF
TGTGCCACCAGCATTCTACAGGGGAATTCACCCCTCCACTTT
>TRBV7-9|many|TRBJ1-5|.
CASSFDYQPQHF
TGTGCCAGCAGCTTTGACTATCAGCCCCAGCATTTT
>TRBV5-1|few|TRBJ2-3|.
CASSRPTGRPETGTDTQYF
TGCGCCAGCAGCAGGCCTACCGGGCGGCCGGAAACCGGCACAGATACGCAGTATTTT
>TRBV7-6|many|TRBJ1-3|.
CASSSHPSGNTIYF
TGTGCCAGCAGCTCGCACCCCTCTGGAAACACCATATATTTT
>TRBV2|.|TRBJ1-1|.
CASRGIGTSFGDTEAFF
TGTGCCAGCAGGGGGATCGGGACGAGTTTCGGGGACACTGAAGCTTTCTTT
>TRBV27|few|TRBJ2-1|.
CASSPSALRSREYNEQFF
TGTGCCAGCAGTCCTAGTGCCCTTAGATCTCGGGAGTACAATGAGCAGTTCTTC
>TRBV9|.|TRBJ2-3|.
CASSVDADTQYF
TGTGCCAGCAGCGTAGACGCAGATACGCAGTATTTT
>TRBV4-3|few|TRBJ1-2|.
CASSLKIDRYGYTF
TGCGCCAGCAGCCTTAAGATCGACAGATACGGCTACACCTTC
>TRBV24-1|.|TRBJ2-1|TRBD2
CATSEGGVYNEQFF
TGTGCCACCAGTGAGGGGGGGGTTTACAATGAGCAGTTCTTC
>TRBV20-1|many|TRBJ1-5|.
CSARGGGIGSNQPQHF
TGCAGTGCTAGAGGGGGAGGAATTGGGAGCAATCAGCCCCAGCATTTT
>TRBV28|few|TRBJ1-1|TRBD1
CASTSTGAGAANTEAFF
TGTGCCAGCACCAGCACAGGGGCAGGAGCGGCGAACACTGAAGCTTTCTTT
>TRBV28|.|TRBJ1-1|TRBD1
CASIAQGVIEAFF
TGTGCCAGCATTGCACAGGGGGTCATTGAAGCTTTCTTT
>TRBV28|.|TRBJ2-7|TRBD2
CASSPGLAEIYEQYF
TGTGCCAGCAGTCCGGGACTAGCGGAAATCTACGAGCAGTACTTC
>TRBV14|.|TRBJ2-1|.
CASSPTSHEQFF
TGTGCCAGCAGCCCGACTAGTCATGAGCAGTTCTTC
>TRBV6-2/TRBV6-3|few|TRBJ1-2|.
CASSRTASSNYGYTF
TGTGCCAGCAGTCGGACAGCCAGTTCTAACTATGGCTACACCTTC
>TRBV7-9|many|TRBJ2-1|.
CASSLAGHSYNEQFF
TGTGCCAGCAGCTTAGCAGGGCACTCCTACAATGAGCAGTTCTTC
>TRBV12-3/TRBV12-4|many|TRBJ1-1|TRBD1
CASSFGTGSMNTEAFF
TGTGCCAGCAGTTTTGGGACAGGATCCATGAACACTGAAGCTTTCTTT
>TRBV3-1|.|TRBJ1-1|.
CASSGTAAMGAFF
TGTGCCAGCTCGGGGACCGCCGCGATGGGAGCTTTCTTT
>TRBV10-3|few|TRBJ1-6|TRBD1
CAISAGQSRSYNSPLHF
TGTGCCATCAGTGCGGGACAGTCCCGCTCCTATAATTCACCCCTCCACTTT
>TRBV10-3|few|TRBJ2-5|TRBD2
CATERDDPEETQYF
TGTGCCACCGAGCGGGACGACCCGGAAGAGACCCAGTACTTC
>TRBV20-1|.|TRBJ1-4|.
CSASLATNEKLFF
TGCAGTGCTAGTCTGGCCACGAATGAAAAACTGTTTTTT
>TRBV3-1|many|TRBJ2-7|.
CASSQAPLRPAYEQYF
TGTGCCAGCAGCCAAGCCCCCCTTCGGCCGGCCTACGAGCAGTACTTC
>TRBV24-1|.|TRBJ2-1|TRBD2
CATSDVTSGSHEQFF
TGTGCCACCAGTGATGTGACTAGCGGGAGCCATGAGCAGTTCTTC
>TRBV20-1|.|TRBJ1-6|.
CSAIMMAYNSPLHF
TGCAGTGCTATTATGATGGCCTATAATTCACCCCTCCACTTT
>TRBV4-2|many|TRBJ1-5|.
CASSQERGEGQPQHF
TGTGCCAGCAGCCAAGAACGGGGGGAAGGGCAGCCCCAGCATTTT
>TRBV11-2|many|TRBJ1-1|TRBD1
CASSFRGLNTEAFF
TGTGCCAGCAGCTTCAGGGGGCTGAACACTGAAGCTTTCTTT
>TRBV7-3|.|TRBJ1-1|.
CASSLRPQSRDGLNTEAFF
TGTGCCAGCAGCTTAAGACCCCAATCCCGGGACGGTCTGAACACTGAAGCTTTCTTT
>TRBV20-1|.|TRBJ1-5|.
CSAFRRGSNQPQHF
TGCAGTGCTTTTAGGAGGGGGAGCAATCAGCCCCAGCATTTT
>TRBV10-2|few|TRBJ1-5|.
CASRPDSNQPQHF
TGCGCCAGCAGACCGGACAGCAATCAGCCCCAGCATTTT
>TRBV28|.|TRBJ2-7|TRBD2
CASSPELAEIYEQYF
TGTGCCAGCAGTCCGGAACTAGCGGAAATCTACGAGCAGTACTTC
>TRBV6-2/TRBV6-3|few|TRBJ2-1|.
CASSPFASDYNEQFF
TGTGCCAGCAGTCCCTTTGCTTCAGACTACAATGAGCAGTTCTTC
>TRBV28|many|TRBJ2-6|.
CASSLLAGSGANVLTF
TGTGCCAGCAGTTTATTGGCAGGCTCTGGGGCCAACGTCCTGACTTTC
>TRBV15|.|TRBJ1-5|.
CATSRVLGNQPQHF
TGTGCCACCAGCAGAGTTTTGGGGAATCAGCCCCAGCATTTT
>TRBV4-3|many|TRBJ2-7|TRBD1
CASSQGFSGQGGYEQYF
TGCGCCAGCAGCCAAGGGTTCAGTGGACAGGGAGGTTACGAGCAGTACTTC
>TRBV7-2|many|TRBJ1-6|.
CASSTTGRDSPLHF
TGTGCCAGCAGCACGACAGGTCGAGATTCACCCCTCCACTTT
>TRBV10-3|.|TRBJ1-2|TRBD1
CAIKDRDLDGYTF
TGTGCCATCAAGGACAGGGACTTAGATGGCTACACCTTC
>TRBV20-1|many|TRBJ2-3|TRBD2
CSVPGAGGLDTQYF
TGCAGTGTTCCTGGGGCGGGGGGACTGGATACGCAGTATTTT
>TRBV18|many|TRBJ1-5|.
CASSPPGGAEQPQHF
TGTGCCAGCTCACCACCCGGGGGGGCGGAACAGCCCCAGCATTTT
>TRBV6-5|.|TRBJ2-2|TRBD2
CASSYDGLADTGELFF
TGTGCCAGCAGTTACGACGGACTAGCCGACACCGGGGAGCTGTTTTTT
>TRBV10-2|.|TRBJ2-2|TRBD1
CASRTGQGSTGELFF
TGCGCCAGCAGGACGGGACAGGGGAGCACCGGGGAGCTGTTTTTT